This is a list of T cell receptor beta chains from one sample in a study of shared clonotypes between healthy human individuals. Assay used: immunoSEQ multiplex PCR; TCRdb lists only in-frame clones, some missing. Of roughly 1,600,000 clones listed, 97% to 99% are singletons. The material sequenced was naive CD4+ T cells sorted from blood. These receptor sequences come from a man aged 30-40 years in good health. Both conserved end residues are trimmed from each CDR3.

v_call: TRBV29-1
j_call: TRBJ2-1
cdr3_aa: SVDRRQGRGGEQF

v_call: TRBV15
j_call: TRBJ2-7
cdr3_aa: ATSLDRGNYEQY

v_call: TRBV5-1
j_call: TRBJ1-5
cdr3_aa: ASSRDGRNQPQH

v_call: TRBV18
j_call: TRBJ1-1
cdr3_aa: ASSPIQGAGNTEAF

v_call: TRBV6-1
j_call: TRBJ2-2
cdr3_aa: ASSRDRGGAGELF

v_call: TRBV6-5
j_call: TRBJ2-7
cdr3_aa: ASSYPDATYEQY

v_call: TRBV5-1
j_call: TRBJ2-7
cdr3_aa: ASSLVGTGNFYEQY

v_call: TRBV5-1
j_call: TRBJ2-7
cdr3_aa: ASSLRNRGLEQY

v_call: TRBV5-4
j_call: TRBJ1-3
cdr3_aa: ASSVRTGARGNTIY

v_call: TRBV11-3
j_call: TRBJ2-1
cdr3_aa: ASSFSPDSFSSYNEQF

v_call: TRBV6-5
j_call: TRBJ2-1
cdr3_aa: ASSSGLAGHNEQF

v_call: TRBV5-4
j_call: TRBJ1-5
cdr3_aa: ASSLSGSNQPQH

v_call: TRBV29-1
j_call: TRBJ2-5
cdr3_aa: SVSGGQETQY

v_call: TRBV10-3
j_call: TRBJ2-5
cdr3_aa: AISRPSGSGETQY

v_call: TRBV2
j_call: TRBJ1-3
cdr3_aa: ASSAQRSVDTIY

v_call: TRBV4-1
j_call: TRBJ2-4
cdr3_aa: ASSPTSELAKNIQY

v_call: TRBV6-4
j_call: TRBJ1-1
cdr3_aa: ASELGLQEGAGDTEAF

v_call: TRBV5-1
j_call: TRBJ2-5
cdr3_aa: ASSLTTGAQETQY

v_call: TRBV18
j_call: TRBJ2-7
cdr3_aa: ASSPKTGLQNEQY

v_call: TRBV5-4
j_call: TRBJ2-7
cdr3_aa: ASSLDGQRSSYEQY

v_call: TRBV6-5
j_call: TRBJ2-5
cdr3_aa: ASSQNSGQETQY

v_call: TRBV29-1
j_call: TRBJ2-7
cdr3_aa: SVVPGQGRHYEQY

v_call: TRBV20-1
j_call: TRBJ2-7
cdr3_aa: SARDLSEQY

v_call: TRBV11-2
j_call: TRBJ1-3
cdr3_aa: ASSPRTGNTIY

v_call: TRBV5-1
j_call: TRBJ2-3
cdr3_aa: ASSFNRADTQY

v_call: TRBV7-2
j_call: TRBJ1-1
cdr3_aa: ASSFGGGNTEAF

v_call: TRBV6-5
j_call: TRBJ1-2
cdr3_aa: ASSYRSRDREGYT

v_call: TRBV18
j_call: TRBJ1-1
cdr3_aa: ASSPLDRFITEAF

v_call: TRBV19
j_call: TRBJ1-5
cdr3_aa: ASTRGNQPQH

v_call: TRBV5-1
j_call: TRBJ2-7
cdr3_aa: ASSFDGLSSYEQY

v_call: TRBV10-2
j_call: TRBJ1-1
cdr3_aa: ASRLGTNTEAF

v_call: TRBV19
j_call: TRBJ1-1
cdr3_aa: ASSPYRDTDTEAF

v_call: TRBV9
j_call: TRBJ2-3
cdr3_aa: ASSVAGGDTQY